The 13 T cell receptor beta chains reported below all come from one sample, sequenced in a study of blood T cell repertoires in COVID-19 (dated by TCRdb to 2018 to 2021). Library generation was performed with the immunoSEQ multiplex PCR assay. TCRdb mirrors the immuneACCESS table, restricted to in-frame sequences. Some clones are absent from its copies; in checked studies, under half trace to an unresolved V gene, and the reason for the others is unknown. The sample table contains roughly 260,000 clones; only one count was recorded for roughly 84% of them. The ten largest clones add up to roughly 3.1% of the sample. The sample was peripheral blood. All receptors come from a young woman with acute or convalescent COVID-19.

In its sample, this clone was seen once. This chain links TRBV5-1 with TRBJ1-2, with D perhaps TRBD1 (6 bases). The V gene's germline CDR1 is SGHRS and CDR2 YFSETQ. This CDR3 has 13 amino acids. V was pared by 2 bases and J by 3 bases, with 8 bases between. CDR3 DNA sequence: TGCGCCAGCAGCTTACAGGGAGACTATGGCTACACCTTC. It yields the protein CASSLQGDYGYTF.

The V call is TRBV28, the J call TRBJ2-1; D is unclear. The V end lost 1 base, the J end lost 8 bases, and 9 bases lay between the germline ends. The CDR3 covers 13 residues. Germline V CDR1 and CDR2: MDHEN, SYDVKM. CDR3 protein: CASSLFPRDEQFF. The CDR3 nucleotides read TGTGCCAGCAGTTTATTTCCCCGAGATGAGCAGTTCTTC.

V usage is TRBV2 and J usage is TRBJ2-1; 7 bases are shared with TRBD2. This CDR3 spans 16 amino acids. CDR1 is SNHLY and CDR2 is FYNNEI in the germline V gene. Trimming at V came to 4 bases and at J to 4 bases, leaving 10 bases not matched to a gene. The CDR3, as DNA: TGTGCCAGCAGTGGGTCTAGCGGTCTCATATACAATGAGCAGTTCTTC. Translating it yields CASSGSSGLIYNEQFF.

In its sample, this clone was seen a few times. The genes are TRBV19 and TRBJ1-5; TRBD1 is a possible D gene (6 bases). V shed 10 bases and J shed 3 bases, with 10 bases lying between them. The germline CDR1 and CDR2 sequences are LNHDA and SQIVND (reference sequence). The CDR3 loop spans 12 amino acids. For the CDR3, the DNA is TGTGCCACCAGGGGTTACAATCAGCCCCAGCATTTT. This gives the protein CATRGYNQPQHF.

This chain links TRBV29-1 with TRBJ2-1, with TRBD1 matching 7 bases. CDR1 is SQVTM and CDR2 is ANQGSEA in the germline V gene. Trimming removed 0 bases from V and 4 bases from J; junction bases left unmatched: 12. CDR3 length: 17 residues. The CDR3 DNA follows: TGCAGCGTTGAAGATAACCCACAGGGGTATGGGTACAATGAGCAGTTCTTC. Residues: CSVEDNPQGYGYNEQFF.

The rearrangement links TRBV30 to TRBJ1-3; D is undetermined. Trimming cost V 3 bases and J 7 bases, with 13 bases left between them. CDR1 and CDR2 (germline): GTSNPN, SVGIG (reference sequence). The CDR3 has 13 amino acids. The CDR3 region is CAWRPPGGNTIYF. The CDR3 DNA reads TGTGCCTGGAGGCCCCCGGGCGGGAACACCATATATTTT. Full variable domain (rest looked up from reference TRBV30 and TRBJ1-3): SQTIHQWPATLVQPVGSPLSLECTVEGTSNPNLYWYRQAAGRGLQLLFYSVGIGQISSEVPQNLSASRPQDRQFILSSKKLLLSDSGFYLCAWRPPGGNTIYFGEGSWLTVV.

The DNA of the CDR3 is TGTGCCAGCAGCAAGGACAGGGTCAGCAATCAGCCCCAGCATTTT. It specifies CASSKDRVSNQPQHF. The chain joins TRBV6-5 to TRBJ1-5, with 8 bases fitting TRBD1. This CDR3 is 15 amino acids long. From germline, CDR1 is MNHEY and CDR2 SVGAGI. Losses at the gene ends were 6 bases for V and 1 base for J; bases not matched to a gene: 5.

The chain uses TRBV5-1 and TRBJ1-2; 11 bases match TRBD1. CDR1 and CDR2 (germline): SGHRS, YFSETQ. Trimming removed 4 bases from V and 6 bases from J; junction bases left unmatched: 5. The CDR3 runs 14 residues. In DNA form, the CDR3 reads TGCGCCAGCAGCCCGGGACAGGGGGTAAATGGCTACACCTTC. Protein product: CASSPGQGVNGYTF.

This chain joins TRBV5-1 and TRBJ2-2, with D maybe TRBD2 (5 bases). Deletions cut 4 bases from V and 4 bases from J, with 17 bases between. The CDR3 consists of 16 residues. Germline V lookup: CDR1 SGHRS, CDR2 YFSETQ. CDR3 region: CASSPYLGGSTGELFF. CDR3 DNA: TGCGCCAGCAGCCCCTATTTAGGAGGTTCCACCGGGGAGCTGTTTTTT.

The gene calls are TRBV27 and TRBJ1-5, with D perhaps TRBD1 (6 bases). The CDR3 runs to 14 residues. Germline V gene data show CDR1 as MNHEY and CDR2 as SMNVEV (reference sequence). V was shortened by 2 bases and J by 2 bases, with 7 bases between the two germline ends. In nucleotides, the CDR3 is TGTGCCAGCAGTTTACGACAGGGCAATCAGCCCCAGCATTTT. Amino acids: CASSLRQGNQPQHF.

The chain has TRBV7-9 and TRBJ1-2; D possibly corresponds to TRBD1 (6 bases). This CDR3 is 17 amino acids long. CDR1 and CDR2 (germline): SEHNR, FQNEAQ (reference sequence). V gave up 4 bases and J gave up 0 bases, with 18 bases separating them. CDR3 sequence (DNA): TGTGCCAGCAGCTCCACCCGAGGACAGAAAGCTAACTATGGCTACACCTTC. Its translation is CASSSTRGQKANYGYTF.

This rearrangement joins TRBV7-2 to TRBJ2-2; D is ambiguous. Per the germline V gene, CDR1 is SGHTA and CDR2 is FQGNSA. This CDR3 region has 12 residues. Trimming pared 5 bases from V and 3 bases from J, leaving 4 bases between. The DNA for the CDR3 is TGTGCCAGCAGCCCGTACACCGGGGAGCTGTTTTTT. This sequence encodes CASSPYTGELFF.

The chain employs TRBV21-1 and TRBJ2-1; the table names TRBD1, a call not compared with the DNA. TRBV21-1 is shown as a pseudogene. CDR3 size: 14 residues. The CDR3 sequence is CASSKGGPQGEQFF. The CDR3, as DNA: TGTGCCAGCAGCAAAGGTGGGCCGCAGGGGGAGCAGTTCTTC.